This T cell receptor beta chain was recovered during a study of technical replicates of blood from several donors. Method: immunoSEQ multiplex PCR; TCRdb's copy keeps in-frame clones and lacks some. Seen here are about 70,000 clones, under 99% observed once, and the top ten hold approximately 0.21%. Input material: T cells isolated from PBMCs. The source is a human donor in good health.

CDR3 coding DNA: TGTGCCAGCAGTTTAAGGGGAACATATGGCTACACCTTC. It translates to CASSLRGTYGYTF. The chain employs TRBV27 and TRBJ1-2, with D tentatively TRBD1 (5 bases). This CDR3 has 13 amino acids. Looked up from germline, CDR1 is MNHEY and CDR2 is SMNVEV (reference sequence). The germline V and J ends were trimmed by 2 bases and 5 bases, with 9 bases remaining between them.